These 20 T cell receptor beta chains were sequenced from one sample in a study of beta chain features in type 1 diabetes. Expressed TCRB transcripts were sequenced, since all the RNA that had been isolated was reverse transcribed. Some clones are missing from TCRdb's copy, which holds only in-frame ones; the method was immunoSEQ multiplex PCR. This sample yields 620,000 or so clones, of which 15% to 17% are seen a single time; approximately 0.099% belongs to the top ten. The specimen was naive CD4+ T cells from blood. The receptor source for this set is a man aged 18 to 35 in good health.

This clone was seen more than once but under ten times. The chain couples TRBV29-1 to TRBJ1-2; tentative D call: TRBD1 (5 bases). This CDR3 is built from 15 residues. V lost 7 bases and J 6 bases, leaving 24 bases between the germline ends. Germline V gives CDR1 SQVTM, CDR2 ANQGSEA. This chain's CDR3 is CSGAARGSRSHGYTF. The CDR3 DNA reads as TGCAGCGGTGCCGCTCGGGGCAGTAGGTCCCATGGCTACACCTTC.

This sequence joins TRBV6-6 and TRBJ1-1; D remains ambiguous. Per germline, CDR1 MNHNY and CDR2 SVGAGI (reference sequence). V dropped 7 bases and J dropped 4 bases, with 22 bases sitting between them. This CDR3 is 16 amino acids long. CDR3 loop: CASTQPHPGRITEAFF. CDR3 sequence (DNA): TGTGCCAGCACCCAACCCCATCCCGGTCGGATCACTGAAGCTTTCTTT.

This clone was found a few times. The CDR3 nucleotides read TGTGCCAGCAGCTTCTTCACACTACAGAGCTCCTACGAGCAGTACTTC. Translating it yields CASSFFTLQSSYEQYF. The chain recombines TRBV7-9 with TRBJ2-7, with D unresolved. The CDR3 is made up of 16 amino acids. The germline gives CDR1 SEHNR, CDR2 FQNEAQ (reference sequence). Trimming removed 3 bases at V and 0 bases at J, with 15 bases between.

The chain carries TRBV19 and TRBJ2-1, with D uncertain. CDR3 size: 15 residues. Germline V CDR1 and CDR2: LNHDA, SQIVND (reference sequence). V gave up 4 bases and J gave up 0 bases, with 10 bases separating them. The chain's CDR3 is CASSNERSSYNEQFF. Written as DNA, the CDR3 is TGTGCCAGTAGTAATGAGAGAAGCTCCTACAATGAGCAGTTCTTC. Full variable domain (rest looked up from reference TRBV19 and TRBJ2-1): DGGITQSPKYLFRKEGQNVTLSCEQNLNHDAMYWYRQDPGQGLRLIYYSQIVNDFQKGDIAEGYSVSREKKESFPLTVTSAQKNPTAFYLCASSNERSSYNEQFFGPGTRLTVL.

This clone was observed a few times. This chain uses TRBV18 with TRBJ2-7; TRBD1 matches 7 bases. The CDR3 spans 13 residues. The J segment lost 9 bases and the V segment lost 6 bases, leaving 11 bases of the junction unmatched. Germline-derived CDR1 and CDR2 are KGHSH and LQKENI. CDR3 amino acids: CASSPDRAEGQYF. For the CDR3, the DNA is TGTGCCAGCTCGCCCGACAGGGCTGAGGGGCAGTACTTC.

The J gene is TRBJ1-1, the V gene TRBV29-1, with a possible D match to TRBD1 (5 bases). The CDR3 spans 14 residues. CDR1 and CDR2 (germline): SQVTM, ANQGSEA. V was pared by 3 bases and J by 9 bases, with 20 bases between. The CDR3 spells CSVEGRVFLGQAFF. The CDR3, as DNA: TGCAGCGTTGAGGGCCGTGTCTTTTTGGGGCAAGCTTTCTTT.

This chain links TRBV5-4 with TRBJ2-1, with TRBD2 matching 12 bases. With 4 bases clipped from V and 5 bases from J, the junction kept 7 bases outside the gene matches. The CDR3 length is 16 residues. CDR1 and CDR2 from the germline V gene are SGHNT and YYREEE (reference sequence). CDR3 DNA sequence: TGTGCCAGCAGCCAGGGAACTAGCGGGAGGAACAATGAGCAGTTCTTC. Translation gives CASSQGTSGRNNEQFF.

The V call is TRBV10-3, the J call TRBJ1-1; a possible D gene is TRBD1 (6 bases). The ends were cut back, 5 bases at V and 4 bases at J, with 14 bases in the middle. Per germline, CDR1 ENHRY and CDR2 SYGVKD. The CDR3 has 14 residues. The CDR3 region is CAISPLGASTEAFF. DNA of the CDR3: TGTGCCATCAGTCCCTTGGGGGCAAGCACTGAAGCTTTCTTT.

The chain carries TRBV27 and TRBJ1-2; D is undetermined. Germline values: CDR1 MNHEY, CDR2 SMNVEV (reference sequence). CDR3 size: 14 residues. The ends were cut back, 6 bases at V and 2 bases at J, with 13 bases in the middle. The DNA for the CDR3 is TGTGCCAGCAGCGACACCGGACTGAACTATGGCTACACCTTC. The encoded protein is CASSDTGLNYGYTF.

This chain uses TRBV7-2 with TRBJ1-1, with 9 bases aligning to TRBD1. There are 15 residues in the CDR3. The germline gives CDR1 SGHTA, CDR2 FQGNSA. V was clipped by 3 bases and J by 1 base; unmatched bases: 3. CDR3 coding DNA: TGTGCCAGCAGCTTGGACAGGGGAGCGAACACTGAAGCTTTCTTT. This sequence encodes CASSLDRGANTEAFF.

The CDR3 sequence is CSVLRGINEKLFF. CDR3 DNA: TGCAGCGTTCTCAGGGGGATTAATGAAAAACTGTTTTTT. The V and J genes are TRBV29-1 and TRBJ1-4; 7 bases are shared with TRBD1. V was pared by 5 bases and J by 4 bases, with 4 bases of the junction left unmatched. The CDR3 has 13 residues. CDR1 and CDR2 from the germline V gene are SQVTM and ANQGSEA.

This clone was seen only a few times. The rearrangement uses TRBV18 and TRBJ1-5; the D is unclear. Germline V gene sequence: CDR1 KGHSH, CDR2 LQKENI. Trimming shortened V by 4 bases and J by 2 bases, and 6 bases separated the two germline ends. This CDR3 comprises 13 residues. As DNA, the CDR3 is TGTGCCAGCTCACGGGCAGGCAATCAGCCCCAGCATTTT. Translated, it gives CASSRAGNQPQHF. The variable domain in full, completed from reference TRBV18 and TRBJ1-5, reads NAGVMQNPRHLVRRRGQEARLRCSPMKGHSHVYWYRQLPEEGLKFMVYLQKENIIDESGMPKERFSAEFPKEGPSILRIQQVVRGDSAAYFCASSRAGNQPQHFGDGTRLSIL.

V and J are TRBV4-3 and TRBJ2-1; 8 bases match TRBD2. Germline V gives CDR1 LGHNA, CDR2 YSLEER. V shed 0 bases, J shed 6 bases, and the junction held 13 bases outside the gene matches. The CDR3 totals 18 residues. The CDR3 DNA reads TGCGCCAGCAGCCAAGATCGAGGGGGACTAGAGAGCATCAATGAGCAGTTCTTC. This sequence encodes CASSQDRGGLESINEQFF.

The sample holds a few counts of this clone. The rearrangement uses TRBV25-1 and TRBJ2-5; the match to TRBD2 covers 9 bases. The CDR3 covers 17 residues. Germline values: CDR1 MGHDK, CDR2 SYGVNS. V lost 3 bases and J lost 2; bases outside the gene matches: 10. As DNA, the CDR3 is TGTGCCAGCAGTGATCTCGGGACTAGCCCGAGACAAGAGACCCAGTACTTC. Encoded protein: CASSDLGTSPRQETQYF.

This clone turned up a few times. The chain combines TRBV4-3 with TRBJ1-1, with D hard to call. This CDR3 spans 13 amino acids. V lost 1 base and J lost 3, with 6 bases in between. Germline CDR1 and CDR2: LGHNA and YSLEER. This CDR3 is CASSQGEDTEAFF. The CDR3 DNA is TGCGCCAGCAGCCAAGGGGAGGACACTGAAGCTTTCTTT.

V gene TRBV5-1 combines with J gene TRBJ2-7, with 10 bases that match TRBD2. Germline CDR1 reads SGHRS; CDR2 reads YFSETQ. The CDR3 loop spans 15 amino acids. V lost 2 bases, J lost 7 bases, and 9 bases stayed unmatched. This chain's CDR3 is CASSLAGGAGREQYF. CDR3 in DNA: TGCGCCAGCAGCTTAGCGGGAGGGGCCGGGAGGGAGCAGTACTTC.

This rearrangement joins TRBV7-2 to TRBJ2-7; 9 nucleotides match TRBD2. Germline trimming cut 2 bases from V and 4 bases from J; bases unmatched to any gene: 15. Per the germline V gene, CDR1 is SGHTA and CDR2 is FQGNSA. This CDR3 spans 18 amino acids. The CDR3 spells CASSLRARSGGKGYEQYF. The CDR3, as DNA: TGTGCCAGCAGCTTAAGGGCTCGTAGCGGGGGCAAGGGATACGAGCAGTACTTC.

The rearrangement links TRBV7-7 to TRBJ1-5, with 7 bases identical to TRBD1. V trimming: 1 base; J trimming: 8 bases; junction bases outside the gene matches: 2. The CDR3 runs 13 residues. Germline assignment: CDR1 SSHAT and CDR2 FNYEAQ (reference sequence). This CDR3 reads CASSLGQGEPQHF. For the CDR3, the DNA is TGTGCCAGCAGCTTAGGACAGGGCGAGCCCCAGCATTTT.

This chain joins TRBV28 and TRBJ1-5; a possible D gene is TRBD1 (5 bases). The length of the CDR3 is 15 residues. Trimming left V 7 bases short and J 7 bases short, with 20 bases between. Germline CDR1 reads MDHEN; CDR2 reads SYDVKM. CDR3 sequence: CASTRSAGRGQPQHF. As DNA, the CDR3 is TGTGCCAGCACTCGCTCGGCGGGGAGGGGACAGCCCCAGCATTTT. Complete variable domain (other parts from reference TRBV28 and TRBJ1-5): DVKVTQSSRYLVKRTGEKVFLECVQDMDHENMFWYRQDPGLGLRLIYFSYDVKMKEKGDIPEGYSVSREKKERFSLILESASTNQTSMYLCASTRSAGRGQPQHFGDGTRLSIL.

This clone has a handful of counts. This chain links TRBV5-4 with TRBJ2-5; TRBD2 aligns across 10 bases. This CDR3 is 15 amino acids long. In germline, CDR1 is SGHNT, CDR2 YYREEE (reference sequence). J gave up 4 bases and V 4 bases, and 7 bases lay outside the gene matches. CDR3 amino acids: CASSPTGTSVETQYF. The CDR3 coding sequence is TGTGCCAGCAGCCCCACCGGGACTAGCGTAGAGACCCAGTACTTC. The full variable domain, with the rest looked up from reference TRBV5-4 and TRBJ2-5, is ETGVTQSPTHLIKTRGQQVTLRCSSQSGHNTVSWYQQALGQGPQFIFQYYREEENGRGNFPPRFSGLQFPNYSSELNVNALELDDSALYLCASSPTGTSVETQYFGPGTRLLVL.